This record looks at one T cell receptor (beta chain) sequence and its context. Its matching antigen is unknown. J was trimmed by 4 bases and V by 4 bases; bases with no gene match: 6. The CDR3 is made up of 14 amino acids. CDR1 and CDR2 (germline): SQVTM, ANQGSEA. Unique molecular identifier tags were affixed to discrete cDNA molecules. Using its own MiXCR run on the 5' RACE reads, TCRdb lists one record per CDR3 protein. The sample holds 100,000 to 150,000 distinct CDR3 sequences, around 14% seen once. These data are taken from a study of early T cells in non-severe SARS-CoV-2 infection. About the research overall: The input, bulk RNA from unsorted whole blood, was sequenced, and chains were unpaired.

Study observations and caveats: Missing private and CD4 specificities, VDJdb matching favored anti-spike CD8 responses.

The TCR originated in an adult who was a healthcare worker with PCR-confirmed SARS-CoV-2 infection or an uninfected control (not recorded which). The sequenced sample consisted of whole blood. The J gene is TRBJ2-1, the V gene TRBV29-1, with TRBD2 matching 8 bases. The CDR3, as DNA: TGCAGCGTTGGTCAGCGGGGGCCTTACAATGAGCAGTTCTTC. Protein product: CSVGQRGPYNEQFF.